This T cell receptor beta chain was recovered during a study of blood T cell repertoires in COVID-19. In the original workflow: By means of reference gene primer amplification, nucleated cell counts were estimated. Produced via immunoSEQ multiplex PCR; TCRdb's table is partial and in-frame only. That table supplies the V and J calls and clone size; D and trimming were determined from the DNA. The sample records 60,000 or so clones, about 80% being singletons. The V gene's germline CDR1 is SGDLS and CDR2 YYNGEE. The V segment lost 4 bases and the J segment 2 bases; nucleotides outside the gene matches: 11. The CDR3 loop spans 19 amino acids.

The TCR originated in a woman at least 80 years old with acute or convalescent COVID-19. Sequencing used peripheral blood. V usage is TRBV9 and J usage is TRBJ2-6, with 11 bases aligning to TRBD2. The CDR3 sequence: CASSPRLAGWVAGANVLTF. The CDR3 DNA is TGTGCCAGCAGCCCCCGACTAGCGGGGTGGGTCGCTGGGGCCAACGTCCTGACTTTC.